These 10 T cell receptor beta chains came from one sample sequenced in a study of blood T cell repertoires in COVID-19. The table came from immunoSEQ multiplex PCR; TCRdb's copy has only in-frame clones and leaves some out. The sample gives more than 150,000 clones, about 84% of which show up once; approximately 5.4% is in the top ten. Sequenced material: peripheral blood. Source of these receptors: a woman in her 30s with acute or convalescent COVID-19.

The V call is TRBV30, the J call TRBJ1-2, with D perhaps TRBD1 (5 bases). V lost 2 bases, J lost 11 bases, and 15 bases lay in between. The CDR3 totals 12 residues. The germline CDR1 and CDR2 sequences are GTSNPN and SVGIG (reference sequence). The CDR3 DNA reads TGTGCCTGGAGTTCGGGGGGACCTCGTTACACCTTC. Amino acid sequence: CAWSSGGPRYTF.

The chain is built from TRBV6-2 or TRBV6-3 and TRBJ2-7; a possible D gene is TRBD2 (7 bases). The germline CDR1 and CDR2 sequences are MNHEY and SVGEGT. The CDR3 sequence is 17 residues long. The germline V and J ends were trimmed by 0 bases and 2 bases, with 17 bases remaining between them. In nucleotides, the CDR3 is TGTGCCAGCAGTTACTCGTTGGGAGGGACACTAACCTACGAGCAGTACTTC. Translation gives CASSYSLGGTLTYEQYF.

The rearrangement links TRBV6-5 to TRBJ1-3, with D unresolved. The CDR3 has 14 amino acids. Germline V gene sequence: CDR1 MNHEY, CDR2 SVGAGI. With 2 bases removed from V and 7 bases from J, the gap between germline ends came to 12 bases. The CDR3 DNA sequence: TGTGCCAGCAGTTACCCTGGCCGTTTGAACACCATATATTTT. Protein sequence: CASSYPGRLNTIYF.

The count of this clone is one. CDR3 protein: CASSVIRGGMADTQYF. In DNA form, the CDR3 reads TGTGCCAGCAGCGTGATCAGGGGTGGAATGGCAGATACGCAGTATTTT. The gene calls are TRBV7-3 and TRBJ2-3; maybe TRBD1 (6 bases). The germline V gene encodes CDR1 SGHTA and CDR2 FQGTGA. The CDR3 runs 16 residues. Trimming shortened V by 5 bases and J by 4 bases, and 19 bases separated the two germline ends.

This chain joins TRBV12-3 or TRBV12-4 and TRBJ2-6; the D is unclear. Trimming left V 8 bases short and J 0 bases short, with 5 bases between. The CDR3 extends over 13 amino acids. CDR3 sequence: CASSNSGANVLTF. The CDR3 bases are TGTGCCAGCTCAAACTCTGGGGCCAACGTCCTGACTTTC.

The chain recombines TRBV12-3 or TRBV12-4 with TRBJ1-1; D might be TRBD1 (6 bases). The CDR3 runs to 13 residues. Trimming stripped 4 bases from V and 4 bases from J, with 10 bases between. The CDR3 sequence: CASSYKQGTEAFF. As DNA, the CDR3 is TGTGCCAGCAGTTATAAACAGGGCACTGAAGCTTTCTTT.

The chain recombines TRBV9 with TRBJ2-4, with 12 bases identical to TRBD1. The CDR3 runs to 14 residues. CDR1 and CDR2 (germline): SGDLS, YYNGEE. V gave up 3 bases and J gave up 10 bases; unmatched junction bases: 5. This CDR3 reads CASSGGQGAGIQYF. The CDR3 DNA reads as TGTGCCAGCAGCGGGGGACAGGGGGCTGGAATTCAGTACTTC.

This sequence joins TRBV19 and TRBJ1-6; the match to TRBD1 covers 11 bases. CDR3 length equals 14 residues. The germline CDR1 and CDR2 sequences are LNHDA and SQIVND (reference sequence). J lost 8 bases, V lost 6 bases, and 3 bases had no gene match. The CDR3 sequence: CASRDRGQYSPLHF. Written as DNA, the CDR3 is TGTGCCAGTAGGGACAGGGGGCAATATTCACCCCTCCACTTT.

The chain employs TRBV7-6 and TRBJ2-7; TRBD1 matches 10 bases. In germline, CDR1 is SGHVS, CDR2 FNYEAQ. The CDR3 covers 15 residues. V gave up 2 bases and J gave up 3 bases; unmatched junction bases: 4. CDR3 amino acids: CASSLRTGGIYEQYF. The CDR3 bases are TGTGCCAGCAGCTTAAGGACAGGGGGTATCTACGAGCAGTACTTC.

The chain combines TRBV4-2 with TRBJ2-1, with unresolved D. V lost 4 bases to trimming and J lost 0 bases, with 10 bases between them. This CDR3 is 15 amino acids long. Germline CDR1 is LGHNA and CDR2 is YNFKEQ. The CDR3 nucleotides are TGTGCCAGCAGCCTACAATCTAGCTCCTACAATGAGCAGTTCTTC. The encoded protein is CASSLQSSSYNEQFF.